These 21 T cell receptor beta chains were all obtained from the same sample, sequenced in a study of control samples from healthy donors and cancer patients. The table came from immunoSEQ multiplex PCR; TCRdb's copy has only in-frame clones and leaves some out. This sample has approximately 100,000 clones, with more than 75% found just once. The sample comprised blood. These TCRs come from a man aged 60 to 69 in good health.

The chain links TRBV29-1 to TRBJ2-1; 10 bases are shared with TRBD2. V was pared by 2 bases and J by 8 bases, with 9 bases of the junction left unmatched. Germline assignment: CDR1 SQVTM and CDR2 ANQGSEA. CDR3 size: 15 residues. The DNA for the CDR3 is TGCAGCGTTGAACCGCCTAGCGGGAGTATGTATGAGCAGTTCTTC. Translated, it gives CSVEPPSGSMYEQFF.

The chain joins TRBV28 to TRBJ2-7; 8 bases match TRBD1. CDR1 is MDHEN, CDR2 SYDVKM, per germline. V trimming: 7 bases; J trimming: 2 bases; junction bases outside the gene matches: 7. The CDR3 extends over 14 amino acids. CDR3 sequence: CASTSGQAPYEQYF. The CDR3 DNA is TGTGCCAGCACCTCGGGACAGGCTCCCTACGAGCAGTACTTC.

The gene calls are TRBV28 and TRBJ1-1; perhaps TRBD1 as D (6 bases). Between the trimmed V and J ends, which lost 6 bases and 4 bases, there was a span of 18 bases. CDR1 and CDR2 from the germline V gene are MDHEN and SYDVKM. The CDR3 covers 15 residues. The CDR3 loop is CASSPGDNRGTEAFF. CDR3 nucleotides: TGTGCCAGCAGCCCCGGGGACAACCGGGGCACTGAAGCTTTCTTT.

The chain is built from TRBV19 and TRBJ2-7, with 7 bases fitting TRBD1. V was clipped by 5 bases and J by 0 bases; unmatched bases: 7. CDR3 length: 15 residues. CDR1 is LNHDA, CDR2 SQIVND, per germline (reference sequence). For the CDR3, the DNA is TGTGCCAGTAGTTTTGCCCGGGACAGCTCCTACGAGCAGTACTTC. The encoded protein is CASSFARDSSYEQYF.

The chain joins TRBV6-5 to TRBJ2-7; 8 bases fit TRBD1. CDR3 length equals 14 residues. V dropped 6 bases and J dropped 4; count of bases not matched to a gene: 8. Germline V gives CDR1 MNHEY, CDR2 SVGAGI. The CDR3 loop is CASRKQGGIYEQYF. In nucleotides, the CDR3 is TGTGCCAGCAGAAAACAGGGGGGAATTTACGAGCAGTACTTC.

V is TRBV5-5 and J is TRBJ2-2, with TRBD2 matching over 11 bases. Germline trimming cut 4 bases from V and 5 bases from J; bases unmatched to any gene: 7. Germline CDR1 is SGHKS and CDR2 is YYEKEE (reference sequence). This CDR3 comprises 16 residues. The CDR3 spells CASSTTSGSRTGELFF. The CDR3 nucleotides read TGTGCCAGCAGCACAACTAGCGGGAGTCGAACCGGGGAGCTGTTTTTT.

This clone is labeled as medium-sized (0.01 to 0.1%). This rearrangement joins TRBV27 to TRBJ2-3, with D unresolved. The CDR3 spans 13 residues. The V gene's germline CDR1 is MNHEY and CDR2 SMNVEV (reference sequence). The ends were cut back, 2 bases at V and 4 bases at J, with 7 bases in the middle. The CDR3 sequence is CASSLSQPDTQYF. CDR3 in DNA: TGTGCCAGCAGTTTAAGTCAACCAGATACGCAGTATTTT.

V is TRBV11-2 and J is TRBJ2-5, with a weak D call TRBD2 (6 bases). The CDR3 is 16 amino acids. Germline lookup yields CDR1 SGHAT and CDR2 FQNNGV. V lost 1 base and J 4 bases, leaving 16 bases between the germline ends. CDR3 DNA: TGTGCCAGCAGCTTAGTACGGCTCGCGGGATCAGAGACCCAGTACTTC. Translation gives CASSLVRLAGSETQYF.

The rearrangement links TRBV5-6 to TRBJ1-1; TRBD1 aligns across 8 bases. J was trimmed by 3 bases and V by 1 base; bases with no gene match: 5. Germline V lookup: CDR1 SGHDT, CDR2 YYEEEE. This CDR3 comprises 15 residues. CDR3 sequence: CASSLNGQGYTEAFF. The CDR3 DNA sequence: TGTGCCAGCAGCTTGAATGGACAGGGCTACACTGAAGCTTTCTTT.

The chain joins TRBV15 to TRBJ1-4; no definite D call. There are 14 residues in the CDR3. Trimming stripped 5 bases from V and 3 bases from J, with 10 bases between. CDR1 LNHNV and CDR2 YYDKDF come from the germline V gene (reference sequence). CDR3 region: CATSEPWANEKLFF. The DNA of the CDR3 is TGTGCCACCAGCGAACCCTGGGCTAATGAAAAACTGTTTTTT.

The genes are TRBV6-5 and TRBJ2-7; D call uncertain. Trimming shortened V by 7 bases and J by 4 bases, and 14 bases separated the two germline ends. Germline V gene lookup returns CDR1 MNHEY and CDR2 SVGAGI. CDR3 length: 13 residues. The DNA for the CDR3 is TGTGCCAGCATGGTTCCGGTCTCATACGAGCAGTACTTC. Its protein is CASMVPVSYEQYF.

J is TRBJ2-3 and V is TRBV20-1; a possible D gene is TRBD2 (6 bases). CDR3 size: 11 residues. From germline, CDR1 is DFQATT and CDR2 SNEGSKA (reference sequence). Trimming stripped 2 bases from V and 6 bases from J, with 6 bases between. The CDR3 sequence: CSARRGDTQYF. Here the CDR3 DNA reads TGCAGTGCTAGACGGGGGGATACGCAGTATTTT.

This chain joins TRBV28 and TRBJ2-7, with 7 bases that match TRBD2. The CDR3 spans 19 residues. After removal of 7 bases from V and 5 bases from J, the junction contained 26 bases not matched to a gene. CDR1 is MDHEN and CDR2 is SYDVKM in the germline V gene. The CDR3 loop is CASNNLKGLAVLGTDEQYF. In DNA, the CDR3 is TGTGCCAGCAACAATCTTAAGGGGCTAGCGGTCTTAGGCACCGACGAGCAGTACTTC.

This sequence joins TRBV18 and TRBJ1-4; tentative D call: TRBD1 (6 bases). This CDR3 has 16 residues. The V and J ends lost 0 bases and 10 bases respectively, with 18 bases between them. Germline V gene data show CDR1 as KGHSH and CDR2 as LQKENI. CDR3 in DNA: TGTGCCAGCTCACCACCGTCGGGGGCTCGAGATGGAAAACTGTTTTTT. Amino acid sequence: CASSPPSGARDGKLFF.

In regard to this clone: The sample holds other DNA sequences that translate to the same CDR3. The chain joins TRBV30 to TRBJ2-5, with D perhaps TRBD2 (5 bases). The CDR3 spans 12 residues. The V and J ends lost 0 bases and 4 bases respectively, with 6 bases between them. CDR1 is GTSNPN, CDR2 SVGIG, per germline (reference sequence). CDR3 coding DNA: TGTGCCTGGAGTGTACGGGGAGAGACCCAGTACTTC. Its protein is CAWSVRGETQYF.

This chain links TRBV19 with TRBJ2-1, with TRBD1 identical over 9 bases. CDR1 is LNHDA and CDR2 is SQIVND in the germline V gene (reference sequence). This CDR3 spans 13 amino acids. Germline trimming cut 5 bases from V and 9 bases from J; bases unmatched to any gene: 5. The CDR3 DNA follows: TGTGCCAGTAGTCAGCCGGGACAGGGTGAGCAGTTCTTC. Protein sequence: CASSQPGQGEQFF.

In its sample, this clone was seen many times. The rearrangement joins TRBV27 to TRBJ2-1, with D tentatively TRBD2 (5 bases). V lost 3 bases, J lost 7 bases, and 13 bases lay in between. This CDR3 region has 14 residues. Germline CDR1 and CDR2: MNHEY and SMNVEV (reference sequence). The CDR3 region has the DNA TGTGCCAGCAGTTTCCTCGAGGGTGGGAATGAGCAGTTCTTC. Translated, it gives CASSFLEGGNEQFF.

The V gene is TRBV11-2, the J gene TRBJ2-1; 10 bases fit TRBD2. CDR1 and CDR2 from the germline V gene are SGHAT and FQNNGV. The length of the CDR3 is 17 residues. V shed 5 bases, J shed 4 bases, and the junction held 11 bases outside the gene matches. CDR3 in amino acids: CASSAGPGLAYYNEQFF. The CDR3 nucleotides are TGTGCCAGCAGCGCGGGTCCGGGACTAGCGTATTACAATGAGCAGTTCTTC.

This rearrangement joins TRBV3-1 (or the pseudogene TRBV3-2) to TRBJ2-5; no firm D call. V lost 4 bases, J lost 2 bases, and 11 bases lay in between. The V gene's germline CDR1 is LGHDT and CDR2 YNNKEL (reference sequence). The CDR3 has 14 residues. CDR3 protein: CASSLLARQETQYF. CDR3 nucleotide sequence: TGTGCCAGCAGCCTTCTGGCGCGGCAAGAGACCCAGTACTTC.

V gene TRBV19 combines with J gene TRBJ1-4, with 7 bases fitting TRBD1. The CDR3 contains 16 residues. After removal of 5 bases from V and 1 base from J, the junction contained 7 bases not matched to a gene. Per germline, CDR1 LNHDA and CDR2 SQIVND (reference sequence). CDR3 sequence (DNA): TGTGCCAGTAGTCCCCGGACAGGAGTAACTAATGAAAAACTGTTTTTT. Protein product: CASSPRTGVTNEKLFF.

The J gene is TRBJ1-1, the V gene TRBV7-3; D not certain. This CDR3 comprises 15 residues. The V end was cut by 4 bases, the J end by 3 bases, with 15 bases between. The germline CDR1 and CDR2 sequences are SGHTA and FQGTGA. CDR3 in DNA: TGTGCCAGCAGCTCAGGAGTGTATGCGGACACTGAAGCTTTCTTT. Amino acids: CASSSGVYADTEAFF. Together with reference TRBV7-3 and TRBJ1-1, the CDR3 gives the full variable domain: GAGVSQTPSNKVTEKGKYVELRCDPISGHTALYWYRQSLGQGPEFLIYFQGTGAADDSGLPNDRFFAVRPEGSVSTLKIQRTERGDSAVYLCASSSGVYADTEAFFGQGTRLTVV.